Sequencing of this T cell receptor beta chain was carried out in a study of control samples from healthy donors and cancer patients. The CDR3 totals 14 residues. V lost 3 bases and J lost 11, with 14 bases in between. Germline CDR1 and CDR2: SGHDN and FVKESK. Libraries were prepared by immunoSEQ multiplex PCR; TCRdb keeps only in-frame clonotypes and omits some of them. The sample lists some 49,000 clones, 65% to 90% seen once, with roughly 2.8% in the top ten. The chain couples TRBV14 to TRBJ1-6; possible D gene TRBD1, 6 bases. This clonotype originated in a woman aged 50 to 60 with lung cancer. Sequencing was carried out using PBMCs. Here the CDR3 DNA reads TGTGCCAGCAGCCAGACAGGAGGTTTGGCACCCCTCCACTTT. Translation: CASSQTGGLAPLHF.